This TCR beta chain came from a study of T-cell reconstitution after alpha-beta-depleted transplantation in children (dated by TCRdb to the mid-2010s). A note on the overall study: The study quantitatively tracked T-cell immune reconstitution after TCRalphabeta/CD19-depleted allogeneic hematopoietic cell transplantation in children using TCR repertoire profiling.

General findings and caveats noted by the study authors: Over subsequent months, a decline in hyperexpanded clone frequencies was noted, and after one year, T-cell counts and TCRbeta diversity were mostly ascribed to newly produced T cells. The high TCRbeta diversity at day 60 in some patients was ascribed to recipient T cells and intrathymic progenitors that had survived conditioning. About two months after transplant, the apparently early recovery of alphabetaT-cell counts reportedly depended on just several hundred clones that had expanded rapidly and came from non-depleted graft cells.

The sample's treatment or condition label is to be understood as: allogeneic hematopoietic cell transplantation with graft depleted of TCRalphabeta T cells and CD19 B cells. The transplant recipients were children given TCRalphabeta/CD19-depleted allogeneic hematopoietic cell grafts. The germline V gene specifies KGHSH as CDR1 and LQKENI as CDR2. Ends trimmed: V by 3 bases, J by 8 bases; bases unmatched to a gene: 11. Measured from the cysteine to the phenylalanine, the CDR3 is 16 residues long. The read is trimmed to its CDR3 DNA, 48 bases read in frame from base 1. The library came from PCR. The sequencer was an Illumina HiSeq 2500. TCR libraries were prepared with molecular barcoding, using unique molecular identifiers to normalize TCRbeta repertoire quantification. TCRdb's own reprocessing of the public reads used fastp at Q25 and MiXCR and kept productive beta chains. Each entry is one CDR3 protein sequence, shown with its most common DNA and genes. This sample gives 29,000 or so distinct CDR3 sequences in total; roughly 6.3% of them show up just once. The ten largest clones capture approximately 7% of the sample.

Many counts were recorded for this clonotype. Its antigen specificity is not known. Qualities for individual bases were not recorded, and no much larger clone is one base off. Sequenced material: PBMCs, mostly from graft donor cells, taken 180 days after TCRalphabeta/CD19-depleted stem cell transplant. This receptor was obtained from a male patient aged 10 to 17 who had a stem cell transplant for acute myeloid leukemia, so the T cells may come from the graft donor. This sequence uses TRBV18 and TRBJ2-1; the junction holds 9 bases that match TRBD2. The DNA sequence is as follows: TGTGCCAGCTCACCGGAGGGACTAGCAAAAGGGGATGAGCAGTTCTTC. Translated, it reads CASSPEGLAKGDEQFF.